This T cell receptor (beta chain) was found in a study of shared T cell receptors in the human thymus. From germline, CDR1 is ENHRY and CDR2 SYGVKD. Unmatched junction bases numbered 15, after V lost 2 bases and J lost 8 bases. This CDR3 has 17 residues. Sequenced by immunoSEQ multiplex PCR; TCRdb stores in-frame clones only, minus some. The sample has hundreds of thousands of clones, more than 75% seen once. The sample was also reused in another study, on human thymus T cells. That source notes: The study used thymus tissue resected during corrective heart surgery.

The sequence derives from a boy in the first two years of life with a congenital heart defect. The chain employs TRBV10-3 and TRBJ1-2; 9 bases fit TRBD1. Sequencing input: thymocytes. CDR3 loop: CAISEASLDRGEEGYTF. The CDR3 DNA follows: TGTGCCATCAGTGAGGCCAGCTTGGACAGGGGCGAGGAGGGCTACACCTTC.